These 23 T cell receptor beta chains were sequenced from one sample in a study of blood T cell repertoires in COVID-19. Only in-frame clones appear in the TCRdb table, and some are missing; sequencing was by immunoSEQ multiplex PCR. This sample has about 170,000 clones, with around 86% found just once. Sequenced material: peripheral blood. These receptors were collected from an older man with acute or convalescent COVID-19.

The chain recombines TRBV5-1 with TRBJ2-2, with 9 bases aligning to TRBD2. Trimming at V came to 0 bases and at J to 6 bases, leaving 3 bases not matched to a gene. Germline V gene sequence: CDR1 SGHRS, CDR2 YFSETQ. The CDR3 sequence is 15 residues long. The CDR3 spells CASSLASGASGELFF. For the CDR3, the DNA is TGCGCCAGCAGCTTGGCTAGCGGGGCTTCCGGGGAGCTGTTTTTT.

The rearrangement uses TRBV4-1 and TRBJ2-7, with 9 bases fitting TRBD1. V gave up 3 bases and J gave up 7 bases; unmatched junction bases: 16. The CDR3 runs 17 residues. Germline loops: CDR1 MGHRA, CDR2 YSYEKL. CDR3 DNA sequence: TGCGCCAGCAGCCATCCATTGGGCCGGGACAGGGCTGGTGAGCAGTACTTC. Residues: CASSHPLGRDRAGEQYF.

This clone was seen a single time. This chain connects TRBV3-1 (or the pseudogene TRBV3-2) to TRBJ2-7; TRBD1 might be the D (6 bases). The CDR3 runs to 14 residues. Germline CDR1 and CDR2: LGHDT and YNNKEL (reference sequence). Trimming shortened V by 0 bases and J by 3 bases, and 9 bases separated the two germline ends. CDR3 protein: CASSQEVQGYEQYF. The CDR3 DNA sequence: TGTGCCAGCAGCCAAGAGGTACAGGGCTACGAGCAGTACTTC.

The chain joins TRBV29-1 to TRBJ2-3, with a weak D call TRBD1 (6 bases). With 6 bases removed from V and 2 bases from J, the gap between germline ends came to 15 bases. Looked up from germline, CDR1 is SQVTM and CDR2 is ANQGSEA. The CDR3 runs 14 residues. The CDR3 loop reads CSVRGNSPTDTQYF. The DNA for the CDR3 is TGCAGCGTCAGGGGTAACAGCCCCACAGATACGCAGTATTTT.

This rearrangement joins TRBV7-3 to TRBJ2-7; D perhaps matches TRBD1 (5 bases). The CDR3 sequence is 15 residues long. Germline values: CDR1 SGHTA, CDR2 FQGTGA. Trimming shortened V by 0 bases and J by 3 bases, and 12 bases separated the two germline ends. In DNA form, the CDR3 reads TGTGCCAGCAGCTTAACGGCGCAGGGAAGCTACGAGCAGTACTTC. It codes for CASSLTAQGSYEQYF.

About this clone itself: The sample carries other DNA sequences with the same CDR3. The CDR3 DNA sequence: TGCGCCAGCAGCTTGGTCGCAGGCTCCTACGAGCAGTACTTC. It yields the protein CASSLVAGSYEQYF. V usage is TRBV5-1 and J usage is TRBJ2-7; D unclear. Trimming shortened V by 0 bases and J by 0 bases, and 7 bases separated the two germline ends. Germline V gene data show CDR1 as SGHRS and CDR2 as YFSETQ. The CDR3 loop spans 14 amino acids. Using reference TRBV5-1 and TRBJ2-7 for the parts outside the CDR3, the full variable domain is KAGVTQTPRYLIKTRGQQVTLSCSPISGHRSVSWYQQTPGQGLQFLFEYFSETQRNKGNFPGRFSGRQFSNSRSEMNVSTLELGDSALYLCASSLVAGSYEQYFGPGTRLTVT.

V usage is TRBV5-5 and J usage is TRBJ1-3; possible D gene TRBD1, 6 bases. The ends were cut back, 4 bases at V and 4 bases at J, with 12 bases in the middle. Germline loops: CDR1 SGHKS, CDR2 YYEKEE (reference sequence). The CDR3 runs to 14 residues. The CDR3 bases are TGTGCCAGCAGCACTACAGGGTCCGGAAACACCATATATTTT. It encodes CASSTTGSGNTIYF.

J is TRBJ2-7 and V is TRBV29-1, with D unclear. This CDR3 contains 12 residues. Germline V CDR1 and CDR2: SQVTM, ANQGSEA. V was shortened by 1 base and J by 3 bases, with 7 bases between the two germline ends. CDR3: CSVEGSGYEQYF. The DNA of the CDR3 is TGCAGCGTTGAAGGCTCGGGCTACGAGCAGTACTTC.

The CDR3 reads CASSIFEDRFSEAFF. In DNA, the CDR3 is TGTGCCAGCAGCATATTCGAGGACAGGTTTTCTGAAGCTTTCTTT. The genes are TRBV9 and TRBJ1-1; TRBD1 matches 7 bases. The germline gives CDR1 SGDLS, CDR2 YYNGEE. The CDR3 runs to 15 residues. Unmatched junction bases numbered 12, after V lost 4 bases and J lost 6 bases.

The gene calls are TRBV7-3 and TRBJ2-1, with D uncertain. The V end lost 2 bases, the J end lost 0 bases, and 11 bases lay between the germline ends. The CDR3 is made up of 16 amino acids. CDR1 is SGHTA and CDR2 is FQGTGA in the germline V gene. CDR3: CASSLGGSSSYNEQFF. The CDR3 coding sequence is TGTGCCAGCAGCTTAGGCGGCTCTAGCTCCTACAATGAGCAGTTCTTC.

The chain uses TRBV5-5 and TRBJ2-5; 8 nucleotides agree with TRBD1. From germline, CDR1 is SGHKS and CDR2 YYEKEE (reference sequence). Trimming removed 2 bases from V and 1 base from J; junction bases left unmatched: 1. This CDR3 is built from 14 residues. This CDR3 is CASSFGTGQETQYF. As DNA, the CDR3 is TGTGCCAGCAGCTTTGGGACAGGCCAAGAGACCCAGTACTTC.

The rearrangement uses TRBV10-3 and TRBJ2-7; possible D gene TRBD1, 5 bases. This CDR3 region has 14 residues. Germline V lookup: CDR1 ENHRY, CDR2 SYGVKD. The ends were cut back, 2 bases at V and 5 bases at J, with 13 bases in the middle. Here the CDR3 reads CAISEPWTRDEQYF. CDR3 DNA: TGTGCCATCAGTGAGCCCTGGACACGCGACGAGCAGTACTTC.

The gene calls are TRBV27 and TRBJ2-7, with 7 positions matching TRBD2. After removal of 6 bases from V and 1 base from J, the junction contained 3 bases not matched to a gene. CDR1 and CDR2 (germline): MNHEY, SMNVEV (reference sequence). The CDR3 is 13 residues long. CDR3 DNA sequence: TGTGCCAGCAGCTGGACTAGGTCCTACGAGCAGTACTTC. Its translation: CASSWTRSYEQYF.

The V call is TRBV5-1, the J call TRBJ1-2, with D unresolved. This CDR3 has 15 amino acids. Germline V gives CDR1 SGHRS, CDR2 YFSETQ. V shed 4 bases and J shed 10 bases, with 23 bases lying between them. The CDR3 region has the DNA TGCGCCAGCAGCCGAAACGGCCGGGAGGAAGGAACCTACACCTTC. Amino acid sequence: CASSRNGREEGTYTF.

J is TRBJ2-7 and V is TRBV6-5, with TRBD1 identical over 7 bases. Germline-derived CDR1 and CDR2 are MNHEY and SVGAGI. J was trimmed by 7 bases and V by 5 bases; bases with no gene match: 8. This CDR3 region has 13 residues. For the CDR3, the DNA is TGTGCCAGCAGTCCCGGAAGGGGGCGGGAGCAGTACTTC. It codes for CASSPGRGREQYF.

This clone came up a few times. The genes are TRBV18 and TRBJ2-7, with D possibly being TRBD2 (5 bases). The germline gives CDR1 KGHSH, CDR2 LQKENI. The V end lost 2 bases, the J end lost 7 bases, and 15 bases lay between the germline ends. The CDR3 length is 14 residues. The CDR3 DNA reads as TGTGCCAGCTCACCAAATCCGGGGATGGAGGAGCAGTACTTC. Its translation: CASSPNPGMEEQYF. Filled out from reference TRBV18 and TRBJ2-7, the complete variable domain reads NAGVMQNPRHLVRRRGQEARLRCSPMKGHSHVYWYRQLPEEGLKFMVYLQKENIIDESGMPKERFSAEFPKEGPSILRIQQVVRGDSAAYFCASSPNPGMEEQYFGPGTRLTVT.

V usage is TRBV15 and J usage is TRBJ2-2; D is ambiguous. This CDR3 contains 17 residues. V was trimmed by 0 bases and J by 3 bases, leaving 14 bases between them. Germline V lookup: CDR1 LNHNV, CDR2 YYDKDF (reference sequence). DNA for the CDR3: TGTGCCACCAGCAGAGATAACGCGGTACGGGACACCGGGGAGCTGTTTTTT. It yields the protein CATSRDNAVRDTGELFF.

The chain has TRBV28 and TRBJ1-4; D perhaps matches TRBD1 (5 bases). V was clipped by 5 bases and J by 4 bases, with 8 bases between them. The CDR3 consists of 13 residues. Germline V lookup: CDR1 MDHEN, CDR2 SYDVKM. The CDR3 is CASSRQLNEKLFF. DNA for the CDR3: TGTGCCAGCAGTCGACAGCTTAATGAAAAACTGTTTTTT.

This clone was seen only a few times. The rearrangement uses TRBV5-5 and TRBJ1-1; TRBD1 is a possible D gene (5 bases). The CDR3 consists of 15 residues. V lost 5 bases to trimming and J lost 5 bases, with 19 bases between them. The V gene's germline CDR1 is SGHKS and CDR2 YYEKEE (reference sequence). The CDR3 sequence is CASRLGGTTETEAFF. Written as DNA, the CDR3 is TGTGCCAGCAGACTCGGCGGGACCACAGAGACTGAAGCTTTCTTT. Supplemented by reference TRBV5-5 and TRBJ1-1, the full variable domain reads DAGVTQSPTHLIKTRGQQVTLRCSPISGHKSVSWYQQVLGQGPQFIFQYYEKEERGRGNFPDRFSARQFPNYSSELNVNALLLGDSALYLCASRLGGTTETEAFFGQGTRLTVV.

J is TRBJ2-7 and V is TRBV7-2, with 10 bases that match TRBD2. V lost 1 base, J lost 1 base, and 7 bases stayed unmatched. The CDR3 totals 17 residues. CDR1 and CDR2 (germline): SGHTA, FQGNSA. The CDR3 DNA reads TGTGCCAGCAGCTTAGTTCGACTAGCGGGCTTTTCCTACGAGCAGTACTTC. It translates to CASSLVRLAGFSYEQYF.

The rearrangement uses TRBV28 and TRBJ1-3; D is possibly TRBD1 (6 bases). The CDR3 runs 15 residues. V lost 3 bases, J lost 4 bases, and 13 bases lay in between. Germline CDR1 and CDR2: MDHEN and SYDVKM. The CDR3 spells CASSFVGGLGNTIYF. The CDR3 coding sequence is TGTGCCAGCAGTTTCGTTGGGGGCTTGGGAAACACCATATATTTT.

The DNA for the CDR3 is TGTGCTAGTGGGTTAGGTAAGGGACTAGCGGAAACAGATACGCAGTATTTT. It yields the protein CASGLGKGLAETDTQYF. The chain is built from TRBV12-5 and TRBJ2-3; 11 bases map to TRBD2. V trimming: 6 bases; J trimming: 3 bases; junction bases outside the gene matches: 11. This CDR3 spans 17 amino acids. The germline V gene encodes CDR1 LGHNT and CDR2 FRNRAP.

The V gene is TRBV5-1, the J gene TRBJ1-3; a weak D match, TRBD1 (5 bases). CDR3 length: 14 residues. The V end lost 3 bases, the J end lost 2 bases, and 9 bases lay between the germline ends. The germline gives CDR1 SGHRS, CDR2 YFSETQ. CDR3 DNA: TGCGCCAGCAGCTCGGAAGGGGCTGGAAACACCATATATTTT. Translation gives CASSSEGAGNTIYF.